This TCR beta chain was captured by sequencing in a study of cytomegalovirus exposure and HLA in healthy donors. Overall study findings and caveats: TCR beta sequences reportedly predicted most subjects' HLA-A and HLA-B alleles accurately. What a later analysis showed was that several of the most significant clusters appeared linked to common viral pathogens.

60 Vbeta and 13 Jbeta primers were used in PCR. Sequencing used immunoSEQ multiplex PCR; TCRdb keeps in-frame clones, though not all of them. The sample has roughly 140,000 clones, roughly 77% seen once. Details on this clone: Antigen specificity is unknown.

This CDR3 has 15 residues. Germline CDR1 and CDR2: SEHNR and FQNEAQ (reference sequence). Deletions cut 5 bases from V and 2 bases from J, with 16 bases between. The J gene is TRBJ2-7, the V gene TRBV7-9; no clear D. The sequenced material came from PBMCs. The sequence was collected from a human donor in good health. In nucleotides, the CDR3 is TGTGCCAGCAGCCCGTCTCTTCCCCTTACCTACGAGCAGTACTTC. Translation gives CASSPSLPLTYEQYF. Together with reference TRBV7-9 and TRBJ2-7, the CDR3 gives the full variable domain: DTGVSQNPRHKITKRGQNVTFRCDPISEHNRLYWYRQTLGQGPEFLTYFQNEAQLEKSRLLSDRFSAERPKGSFSTLEIQRTEQGDSAMYLCASSPSLPLTYEQYFGPGTRLTVT.